Sequencing of this TCR beta chain was carried out in a study of shared clonotypes between healthy human individuals. Study-level background: Three plates each covered CD4 naive and memory; CD8 naive two, CD8 memory one. Study-wide points: With a few donors compared, 4.5% to 6.5% of naive CD4 clonotypes were shared.

Germline V CDR1 and CDR2: MGHRA, YSYEKL. The CDR3 runs to 16 residues. The ends were cut back, 0 bases at V and 6 bases at J, with 17 bases in the middle. About this clone itself: Its cognate antigen is unknown.

CD45RO-negative CD8 cells positively selected for CCR7 made up the naive population, which excluded terminally differentiated effector memory CD45RA+ cells. Assay: immunoSEQ multiplex PCR; the TCRdb copy retains only in-frame clones and omits some. Of approximately 1.9 million clones in the sample, 93% were seen once. This receptor was identified in a man younger than 35 in good health. Some clones in this sample may be carry-over from other donors' samples. Source material: naive CD8+ T cells from PBMCs. The genes are TRBV4-1 and TRBJ1-2, with D possibly matching TRBD1 (5 bases). The CDR3 DNA reads TGCGCCAGCAGCCAAGATATCAGGGAGGTTTTCCATGGCTACACCTTC. Protein sequence: CASSQDIREVFHGYTF.